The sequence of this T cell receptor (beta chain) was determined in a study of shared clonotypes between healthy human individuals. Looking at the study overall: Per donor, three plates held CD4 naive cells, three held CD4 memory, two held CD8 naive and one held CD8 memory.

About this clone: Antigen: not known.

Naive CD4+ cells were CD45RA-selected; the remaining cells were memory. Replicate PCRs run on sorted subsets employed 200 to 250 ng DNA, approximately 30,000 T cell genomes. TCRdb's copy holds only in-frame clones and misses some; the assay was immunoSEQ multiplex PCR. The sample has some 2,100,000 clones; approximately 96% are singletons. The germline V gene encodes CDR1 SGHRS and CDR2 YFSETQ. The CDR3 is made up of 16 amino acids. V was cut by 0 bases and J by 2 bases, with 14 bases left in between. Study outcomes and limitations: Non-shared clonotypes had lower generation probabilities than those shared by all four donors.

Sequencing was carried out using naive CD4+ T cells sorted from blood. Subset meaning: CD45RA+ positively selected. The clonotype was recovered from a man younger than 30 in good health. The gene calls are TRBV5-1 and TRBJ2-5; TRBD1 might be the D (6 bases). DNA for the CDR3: TGCGCCAGCAGCTTGGATGGGACACATTTACAAGAGACCCAGTACTTC. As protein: CASSLDGTHLQETQYF.